This TCR beta chain was observed in a study of T cells expressing NK-cell markers. The overall study: Cells sorted as CD3+CD56+NKG2C+, CD3+CD56+NKG2C- and CD3+CD56-NKG2C+ T cells supplied the TCR beta repertoires. Notes on the study in general: Among CD8+ T cells from roughly six donors, dominant NKG2C+ clonotypes accounted for about 1.0-8%.

TCRdb reprocessed the 5' RACE reads and stores each CDR3 protein as one record, lacking DNA. This sample's table has a few hundred thousand distinct CDR3 sequences. CDR3 size: 16 residues. From germline, CDR1 is KGHSH and CDR2 LQKENI. For this clonotype: Its target is unknown.

The receptor was isolated from a young man in good health. The chain joins TRBV18 to TRBJ2-5; TCRdb lists TRBD1, though no DNA is available to test this call. Sequenced: blood T cells: a sorted CD56 or NKG2C T cell subset, CD4+ or CD8+ T cells, or bulk PBMC T cells (not recorded which). The CDR3 sequence is CASSPRDRGFAETQYF.